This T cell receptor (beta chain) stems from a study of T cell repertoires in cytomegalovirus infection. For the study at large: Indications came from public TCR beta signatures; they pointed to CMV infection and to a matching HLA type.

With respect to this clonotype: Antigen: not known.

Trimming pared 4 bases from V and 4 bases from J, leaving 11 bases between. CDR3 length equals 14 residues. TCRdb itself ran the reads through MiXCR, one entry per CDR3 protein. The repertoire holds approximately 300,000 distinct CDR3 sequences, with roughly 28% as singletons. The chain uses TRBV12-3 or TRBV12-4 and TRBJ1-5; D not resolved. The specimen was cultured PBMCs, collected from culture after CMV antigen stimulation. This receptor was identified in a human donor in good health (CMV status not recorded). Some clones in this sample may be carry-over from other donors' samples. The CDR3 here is CASSWRRNNQPQHF. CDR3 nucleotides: TGTGCCAGCAGTTGGAGGCGGAATAATCAGCCCCAGCATTTT.